One sample yielded the 12 T cell receptor beta chains listed below, sequenced in a study of regulatory T cells in long-lasting Graves disease. In building TCR beta libraries, iRepertoire HTBI primers were used together with Arm-PCR of CDR3 regions. TCRdb itself ran the multiplex PCR reads through MiXCR, one entry per CDR3 protein. The profile shows about 470,000 distinct CDR3 sequences, approximately 21% of them singletons. As to time point: persistent/refractory GD, antithyroid drugs over 5 years with positive TRAb. Extracted RNA from PBMCs served as the source of the TCR library. The sample here was peripheral blood mononuclear cells (PBMCs), taken when the disease was refractory, from a patient treated with antithyroid drugs. Receptor source: a female donor with Graves disease.

V and J are TRBV11-2 and TRBJ2-5, with D perhaps matching TRBD1 or TRBD2 (6 bases each). The J call is uncertain, as TRBJ2-1 better fits the DNA end. The germline V gene encodes CDR1 SGHAT and CDR2 FQNNGV. The CDR3 runs to 13 residues. The DNA of the CDR3 is TGTGCCAGCAGGCGACTAGGGGGCAATGAGCAGTTCTTC. Translation gives CASRRLGGNEQFF.

In its sample, this clonotype was seen a few times. The rearrangement links TRBV11-1 to TRBJ2-1; D not certain. The CDR3 is made up of 12 amino acids. The V end lost 5 bases, the J end lost 8 bases, and 10 bases lay between the germline ends. Germline lookup yields CDR1 SGHAT and CDR2 FQDESV (reference sequence). The CDR3 sequence is CASSRLPHEQFF. The DNA of the CDR3 is TGTGCCAGCAGCCGCCTCCCCCATGAGCAGTTCTTC.

This clonotype appeared a few times. The chain has TRBV11-2 and TRBJ1-3; D is perhaps TRBD1 (5 bases). The CDR3 is 16 amino acids. Trimming took 4 bases from V and 0 from J, leaving 13 bases between them. Germline values: CDR1 SGHAT, CDR2 FQNNGV. This CDR3 reads CASSSTSGISGNTIYF. CDR3 bases: TGTGCCAGCAGCTCAACATCAGGGATCTCTGGAAACACCATATATTTT.

This clonotype was recorded many times. V usage is TRBV28 and J usage is TRBJ1-2; D is undetermined. V dropped 4 bases and J dropped 8 bases, with 11 bases sitting between them. The CDR3 is 12 amino acids. The germline gives CDR1 MDHEN, CDR2 SYDVKM. Here the CDR3 reads CASSSGLEGYTF. The CDR3 DNA sequence: TGTGCCAGCAGTTCCGGACTTGAGGGCTACACCTTC.

The table lists this clonotype with a few counts. This sequence joins TRBV7-2 and TRBJ1-3; D may be TRBD1 (5 bases). The CDR3 has 16 residues. V lost 5 bases and J 0 bases, leaving 14 bases between the germline ends. Germline V gene sequence: CDR1 SGHTA, CDR2 FQGNSA. In DNA form, the CDR3 reads TGTGCCAGCAGCCCCGCCGGACACCTCTCTGGAAACACCATATATTTT. Translated, it gives CASSPAGHLSGNTIYF. Supplemented by reference TRBV7-2 and TRBJ1-3, the full variable domain reads GAGVSQSPSNKVTEKGKDVELRCDPISGHTALYWYRQSLGQGLEFLIYFQGNSAPDKSGLPSDRFSAERTGGSVSTLTIQRTQQEDSAVYLCASSPAGHLSGNTIYFGEGSWLTVV.

This clonotype appeared a few times. This chain links TRBV6-1 with TRBJ1-1; TRBD1 aligns across 7 bases. The CDR3 extends over 16 amino acids. J was trimmed by 4 bases and V by 6 bases; bases with no gene match: 14. CDR1 is MNHNS, CDR2 SASEGT, per germline. The DNA for the CDR3 is TGTGCCAGCAGCTATACCCCGACAGGGAGCGGCACTGAAGCTTTCTTT. Protein sequence: CASSYTPTGSGTEAFF.

A word on this clonotype: Compared with germline, one end of the junction differs, possibly owing to a read error. The V gene is TRBV12-3 or TRBV12-4, the J gene TRBJ1-2; D not certain. The CDR3 covers 14 residues. Written as DNA, the CDR3 is TGTGCCAGCAGTTCCAGGACCGCAAACTATGGCTGCACCTTC. Amino acids: CASSSRTANYGCTF.

Points on this clonotype: Compared with germline, one end of the junction differs, possibly owing to a read error. Here the CDR3 reads CASSTRNRGQGASGANVLTF. The CDR3 bases are TGTGCCAGCAGTACGAGAAATAGGGGACAGGGGGCGTCTGGGGCCAACGTCCTGACTTTC. The rearrangement joins TRBV5-1 to TRBJ2-6; TRBD1 agrees at 12 bases. From germline, CDR1 is SGHRS and CDR2 YFSETQ. The CDR3 loop spans 20 amino acids.

This clonotype was seen at least ten times. The chain links TRBV29-1 to TRBJ2-2; weak D call: TRBD2 (7 bases). Trimming took off 7 bases at V and 4 bases at J, with 16 bases between the two ends. The CDR3 totals 14 residues. Germline values: CDR1 SQVTM, CDR2 ANQGSEA. The CDR3 protein is CSAKGGGTTGELFF. CDR3 sequence (DNA): TGCAGCGCCAAAGGGGGGGGGACCACCGGGGAGCTGTTTTTT.

The chain carries TRBV20-1 and TRBJ2-5; either TRBD1 or TRBD2 may fit D (5 bases each). Trimming left V 1 base short and J 4 bases short, with 13 bases between. Germline assignment: CDR1 DFQATT and CDR2 SNEGSKA (reference sequence). CDR3 length: 14 residues. Written as DNA, the CDR3 is TGCAGTGCTAGAGCCGGGGACCGAGGAGAGACCCAGTACTTC. Protein sequence: CSARAGDRGETQYF.

The chain links TRBV6-1 to TRBJ2-7; 8 bases are shared with TRBD1. Germline CDR1 MNHNS, CDR2 SASEGT. Trimming cost V 7 bases and J 1 base; bases outside gene matches: 9. The CDR3 totals 15 residues. DNA for the CDR3: TGTGCCAGCACCGAAACCAGACAGGGGTCCTACGAGCAGTACTTC. Translating it yields CASTETRQGSYEQYF.

This clonotype came up many times. This chain uses TRBV28 with TRBJ1-1; D perhaps matches TRBD1 (5 bases). The CDR3 is made up of 14 amino acids. The V gene lost 7 bases and the J gene lost 3 bases, with 15 bases spanning the gap. In germline, CDR1 is MDHEN, CDR2 SYDVKM. As DNA, the CDR3 is TGTGCCAGCACCCCATTACGGGGCTACACTGAAGCTTTCTTT. It codes for CASTPLRGYTEAFF.